These 15 T cell receptor beta chains were all obtained from the same sample, sequenced in a study of blood T cell repertoires in COVID-19. Assay: immunoSEQ multiplex PCR; the TCRdb copy retains only in-frame clones and omits some. The repertoire holds about 400,000 clones, with nearly 90% as singletons. Input material: PBMCs or T cells enriched from blood (not recorded which). Source of these receptors: a woman aged 40 to 50 with acute COVID-19.

The CDR3 sequence: CASSPGLAGGPAETQYF. CDR3 in DNA: TGTGCCAGCAGCCCAGGACTAGCGGGGGGGCCGGCAGAGACCCAGTACTTC. This chain links TRBV3-1 (or the pseudogene TRBV3-2) with TRBJ2-5, with TRBD2 matching 15 bases. V trimming: 4 bases; J trimming: 4 bases; junction bases outside the gene matches: 7. This CDR3 has 17 amino acids. Per the germline V gene, CDR1 is LGHDT and CDR2 is YNNKEL (reference sequence).

The J gene is TRBJ2-3, the V gene TRBV5-1; 7 bases line up with TRBD2. There are 15 residues in the CDR3. V lost 0 bases, J lost 4 bases, and 5 bases stayed unmatched. Germline CDR1 SGHRS, CDR2 YFSETQ. The CDR3 here is CASSLASGAPDTQYF. The CDR3, as DNA: TGCGCCAGCAGCTTGGCCAGCGGGGCCCCAGATACGCAGTATTTT.

The chain couples TRBV15 to TRBJ2-5; 7 bases align to TRBD1. Trimming at V came to 0 bases and at J to 1 base, leaving 11 bases not matched to a gene. The CDR3 covers 18 residues. Germline lookup yields CDR1 LNHNV and CDR2 YYDKDF (reference sequence). For the CDR3, the DNA is TGTGCCACCAGCAGAGATTACGGCCCAGGGGGTTTCCAAGAGACCCAGTACTTC. Its protein is CATSRDYGPGGFQETQYF.

This clone was detected only once. The chain carries TRBV5-1 and TRBJ2-7; TRBD2 matches 9 bases. Trimming cost V 2 bases and J 2 bases; bases outside gene matches: 5. This CDR3 has 15 residues. CDR1 and CDR2 from the germline V gene are SGHRS and YFSETQ. The CDR3 protein is CASSFSGGGPYEQYF. CDR3 DNA: TGCGCCAGCAGCTTTAGCGGGGGCGGCCCCTACGAGCAGTACTTC.

The chain has TRBV7-9 and TRBJ1-1, with a tentative D call TRBD1 (5 bases). Germline lookup yields CDR1 SEHNR and CDR2 FQNEAQ (reference sequence). V lost 2 bases to trimming and J lost 5 bases, with 9 bases between them. The CDR3 is made up of 13 amino acids. This chain's CDR3 is CASSLQGHTEAFF. CDR3 sequence (DNA): TGTGCCAGCAGCTTACAGGGTCATACTGAAGCTTTCTTT.

The genes are TRBV28 and TRBJ2-2; 8 bases map to TRBD2. V lost 5 bases to trimming and J lost 5 bases; unmatched junction nucleotides: 1. The germline gives CDR1 MDHEN, CDR2 SYDVKM. CDR3 length: 13 residues. The CDR3 region is CASSREGTGELFF. The CDR3 coding sequence is TGTGCCAGCAGTCGGGAGGGTACCGGGGAGCTGTTTTTT.

The chain combines TRBV6-1 with TRBJ1-6, with D unclear. With 0 bases removed from V and 10 bases from J, the gap between germline ends came to 4 bases. This CDR3 region has 12 residues. Germline V gene data show CDR1 as MNHNS and CDR2 as SASEGT. The CDR3 DNA reads as TGTGCCAGCAGTGAAGCTCTGTCACCCCTCCACTTT. This gives the protein CASSEALSPLHF.

This clone was seen only once. Other DNA sequences in this sample translate to the same CDR3. The chain employs TRBV5-1 and TRBJ2-3; no reliable D call. V was pared by 3 bases and J by 1 base, with 3 bases between. The CDR3 is 12 amino acids. Looked up from germline, CDR1 is SGHRS and CDR2 is YFSETQ. In DNA, the CDR3 is TGCGCCAGCAGCTCAGGCACAGATACGCAGTATTTT. Translating it yields CASSSGTDTQYF.

The chain employs TRBV27 and TRBJ1-4, with 7 bases matching TRBD1. In germline, CDR1 is MNHEY, CDR2 SMNVEV (reference sequence). The V and J ends lost 6 bases and 5 bases, in that order; junction bases with no gene match: 3. The length of the CDR3 is 13 residues. This CDR3 is CASRGQSNEKLFF. CDR3 sequence (DNA): TGTGCCAGCAGGGGACAGTCGAATGAAAAACTGTTTTTT.

This chain links TRBV24-1 with TRBJ2-5; no reliable D call. Germline V gene lookup returns CDR1 KGHDR and CDR2 SFDVKD. This CDR3 has 12 residues. With 6 bases removed from V and 5 bases from J, the gap between germline ends came to 9 bases. This CDR3 is CATSYSVETQYF. Here the CDR3 DNA reads TGTGCCACCAGTTATTCCGTTGAGACCCAGTACTTC.

J is TRBJ2-5 and V is TRBV24-1; 12 positions agree with TRBD2. The CDR3 covers 14 residues. Germline CDR1 KGHDR, CDR2 SFDVKD. J lost 5 bases, V lost 3 bases, and 0 bases had no gene match. The CDR3, as DNA: TGTGCCACCAGTGATGGGACTAGCGGGGAGACCCAGTACTTC. It translates to CATSDGTSGETQYF.

This sequence joins TRBV5-1 and TRBJ1-3, with 9 bases that match TRBD1. V gave up 5 bases and J gave up 4 bases; unmatched junction bases: 7. CDR3 size: 15 residues. CDR1 is SGHRS, CDR2 YFSETQ, per germline. The CDR3: CASSGQGISGNTIYF. The CDR3, as DNA: TGCGCCAGCAGTGGACAGGGGATATCAGGAAACACCATATATTTT.

The chain couples TRBV5-1 to TRBJ1-2; D remains unclear. Germline CDR1 SGHRS, CDR2 YFSETQ. Between the trimmed V and J ends, which lost 0 bases and 6 bases, there was a span of 9 bases. The CDR3 has 13 amino acids. The CDR3: CASSLGGGHGYTF. CDR3 coding DNA: TGCGCCAGCAGCTTGGGGGGAGGTCATGGCTACACCTTC.

J is TRBJ1-2 and V is TRBV12-3 or TRBV12-4; D call uncertain. The CDR3 has 13 residues. Trimming removed 3 bases at V and 4 bases at J, with 9 bases between. The chain's CDR3 is CASSFGSVYGYTF. The CDR3 DNA follows: TGTGCCAGCAGTTTTGGTTCGGTCTATGGCTACACCTTC.

This chain joins TRBV6-5 and TRBJ1-2; TRBD1 aligns across 7 bases. The CDR3 sequence is 15 residues long. From germline, CDR1 is MNHEY and CDR2 SVGAGI. J was trimmed by 8 bases and V by 1 base; bases with no gene match: 10. The CDR3 is CASSYFRTGVGGYTF. The CDR3 DNA is TGTGCCAGCAGTTACTTTAGGACAGGAGTTGGGGGCTACACCTTC.